One sample yielded the 25 T cell receptor beta chains listed below, sequenced in a study of T-cell reconstitution after alpha-beta-depleted transplantation in children. The authors prepared the TCRbeta library with unique molecular identifiers. TCRdb reprocessed the PCR reads via MiXCR and lists one record per CDR3 protein. The sample carries hundreds of thousands of distinct CDR3 sequences, around 16% recorded once. Here the sequenced sample was PBMCs from the stem cell graft donor, taken from the stem cell graft. The source of these receptors is a human donor who donated a stem cell graft to a child with acute myeloid leukemia.

This clonotype was picked up a small number of times. The chain is built from TRBV7-2 and TRBJ1-5, with a tentative D call TRBD1 (5 bases). CDR3 size: 16 residues. Per the germline V gene, CDR1 is SGHTA and CDR2 is FQGNSA. Trimming took 0 bases from V and 1 from J, leaving 10 bases between them. CDR3: CASSLAHPGSNQPQHF. CDR3 nucleotides: TGTGCCAGCAGCTTAGCGCATCCAGGGAGCAATCAGCCCCAGCATTTT.

This clonotype was seen at least ten times. CDR3 in DNA: TGCAGTGCTCTGGACAGGGGGCCTGGAAACACCATATATTTT. Its translation is CSALDRGPGNTIYF. The chain joins TRBV20-1 to TRBJ1-3; the match to TRBD1 covers 11 bases. Germline CDR1 is DFQATT and CDR2 is SNEGSKA (reference sequence). The CDR3 is 14 amino acids. J lost 2 bases, V lost 5 bases, and 2 bases had no gene match.

In the case of this clonotype: This may come from a read error, since a much larger clone is one base off. The chain combines TRBV5-5 with TRBJ1-1, with D perhaps matching TRBD1 (5 bases). The CDR3 runs to 14 residues. Germline CDR1 SGHKS, CDR2 YYEKEE (reference sequence). The DNA for the CDR3 is TGTGCCAGCAGCCTATACGAGGGGAACACTGCAGCTTTCTTT. This gives the protein CASSLYEGNTAAFF.

This clonotype was counted between two and nine times. The chain uses TRBV15 and TRBJ2-3, with D hard to call. V was cut by 3 bases and J by 2 bases, with 9 bases left in between. This CDR3 has 14 amino acids. Germline assignment: CDR1 LNHNV and CDR2 YYDKDF (reference sequence). Here the CDR3 reads CATSRNSVTDTQYF. The CDR3 bases are TGTGCCACCAGCAGGAACAGTGTCACAGATACGCAGTATTTT.

There are a few counts of this clonotype. The chain joins TRBV7-9 to TRBJ1-6; D gene ambiguous. Trimming cost V 2 bases and J 3 bases, with 5 bases left between them. The CDR3 totals 14 residues. CDR1 is SEHNR and CDR2 is FQNEAQ in the germline V gene (reference sequence). CDR3 residues: CASSLWDYNSPLHF. The CDR3 nucleotides are TGTGCCAGCAGCTTATGGGACTATAATTCACCCCTCCACTTT.

V usage is TRBV2 and J usage is TRBJ2-7, with a tentative D call TRBD1 (6 bases). Trimming removed 8 bases from V and 7 bases from J, with 15 bases in between. Germline values: CDR1 SNHLY, CDR2 FYNNEI. CDR3 length: 12 residues. Written as DNA, the CDR3 is TGTGCCAGCCTCCGGGACATGGGGGAGCAGTACTTC. Protein product: CASLRDMGEQYF.

This clonotype was counted at least ten times. The chain is built from TRBV12-3 or TRBV12-4 and TRBJ2-2, with 8 bases matching TRBD2. V shed 5 bases and J 6 bases; nucleotides not matched to a gene: 2. The CDR3 has 13 amino acids. The DNA for the CDR3 is TGTGCCAGCAGTGCCGGGGGGGCCGGGGAGCTGTTTTTT. As protein: CASSAGGAGELFF.

This clonotype occurred a few times. In DNA form, the CDR3 reads TGTGCCAGCAGTTACTCGCTAGAGCCCCAGCATTTT. Protein: CASSYSLEPQHF. The rearrangement links TRBV6-2 or TRBV6-3 to TRBJ1-5; no firm D call. Trimming stripped 0 bases from V and 8 bases from J, with 5 bases between. This CDR3 has 12 residues. Germline CDR1 is MNHEY and CDR2 is SVGEGT.

For this clonotype: With a much larger clone just one base away, this may be a read error. The V gene is TRBV20-1, the J gene TRBJ2-1; 7 positions agree with TRBD1. Per the germline V gene, CDR1 is DFQATT and CDR2 is SNEGSKA (reference sequence). This CDR3 spans 13 amino acids. The chain's CDR3 is CSAAQGIYNEQSF. CDR3 coding DNA: TGCAGTGCTGCACAGGGGATTTACAATGAGCAGTCCTTC.

As to this clonotype: A much larger clone differs by one base, so this may be a read error. The CDR3 reads CSASSGLAGKDDQFF. CDR3 nucleotides: TGCAGTGCTTCCTCGGGACTAGCGGGGAAGGATGACCAGTTCTTC. The chain is built from TRBV20-1 and TRBJ2-1; 13 bases align to TRBD2. The CDR3 is 15 amino acids. CDR1 and CDR2 from the germline V gene are DFQATT and SNEGSKA (reference sequence).

This clonotype was recorded many times. The chain joins TRBV20-1 to TRBJ2-3; D unclear. Germline V lookup: CDR1 DFQATT, CDR2 SNEGSKA (reference sequence). Trimming took off 1 base at V and 2 bases at J, with 10 bases between the two ends. The CDR3 consists of 14 residues. CDR3: CSARGARDTDTQYF. The CDR3 nucleotides read TGCAGTGCTAGAGGAGCCAGAGACACAGATACGCAGTATTTT.

This clonotype appeared many times. V gene TRBV25-1 combines with J gene TRBJ2-5; perhaps D is TRBD1 or TRBD2 (5 bases each). Trimming pared 1 base from V and 4 bases from J, leaving 10 bases between. This CDR3 spans 14 amino acids. The germline V gene encodes CDR1 MGHDK and CDR2 SYGVNS. CDR3 sequence: CASSEWGIAETQYF. For the CDR3, the DNA is TGTGCCAGCAGTGAATGGGGGATTGCAGAGACCCAGTACTTC.

This clonotype was detected ten times or more. The chain links TRBV20-1 to TRBJ1-2, with D unresolved. The CDR3 runs 14 residues. Trimming cost V 0 bases and J 0 bases, with 8 bases left between them. From germline, CDR1 is DFQATT and CDR2 SNEGSKA (reference sequence). In nucleotides, the CDR3 is TGCAGTGCTAGAGAGGTCTACTCTAACTATGGCTACACCTTC. Translation gives CSAREVYSNYGYTF.

This clonotype was counted a few times. V gene TRBV5-1 combines with J gene TRBJ1-6; TRBD1 agrees at 7 bases. Trimming took 4 bases from V and 0 from J; bases not matched to a gene: 10. This CDR3 has 18 residues. CDR1 and CDR2 (germline): SGHRS, YFSETQ. The CDR3 sequence is CASSPRGQTSSYNSPLHF. The CDR3 nucleotides read TGCGCCAGCAGCCCCCGGGGACAGACTAGCTCCTATAATTCACCCCTCCACTTT.

The chain is built from TRBV5-1 and TRBJ2-7; 8 nucleotides match TRBD1. Germline-derived CDR1 and CDR2 are SGHRS and YFSETQ. Losses at the gene ends were 3 bases for V and 1 base for J; bases not matched to a gene: 9. There are 16 residues in the CDR3. The CDR3 DNA reads as TGCGCCAGCAGCTCGGGGGAGACAGGGGCATCCTACGAGCAGTACGTC. It codes for CASSSGETGASYEQYV.

This clonotype showed up many times. CDR3 amino acids: CSARSWTSGGRGTDTQYF. CDR3 nucleotide sequence: TGCAGTGCTAGATCGTGGACTAGCGGGGGCCGGGGCACAGATACGCAGTATTTT. This chain connects TRBV20-1 to TRBJ2-3, with 13 bases that match TRBD2. From germline, CDR1 is DFQATT and CDR2 SNEGSKA (reference sequence). V dropped 2 bases and J dropped 1; count of bases not matched to a gene: 9. This CDR3 has 18 residues.

This clonotype was counted a few times. J is TRBJ2-5 and V is TRBV7-9; 7 nucleotides match TRBD2. V shed 5 bases and J 3 bases; nucleotides not matched to a gene: 9. This CDR3 is 15 amino acids long. CDR1 and CDR2 from the germline V gene are SEHNR and FQNEAQ (reference sequence). The CDR3: CASSPFGLVEETQYF. DNA of the CDR3: TGTGCCAGCAGCCCCTTTGGACTAGTCGAAGAGACCCAGTACTTC.

This chain's CDR3 is CSVEWDRHYNEQFF. The DNA for the CDR3 is TGCAGCGTTGAGTGGGACAGACACTACAATGAGCAGTTCTTC. This rearrangement joins TRBV29-1 to TRBJ2-1; 7 nucleotides align to TRBD1. The CDR3 runs to 14 residues. The V gene's germline CDR1 is SQVTM and CDR2 ANQGSEA. V shed 3 bases and J 3 bases; nucleotides not matched to a gene: 5.

This sequence joins TRBV24-1 and TRBJ2-5, with D possibly TRBD1 on 5 matching bases. The V end was cut by 0 bases, the J end by 3 bases, with 7 bases between. CDR3 length: 14 residues. The germline CDR1 and CDR2 sequences are KGHDR and SFDVKD. In DNA, the CDR3 is TGTGCCACCAGTGATTTGCCAGGGAAAGAGACCCAGTACTTC. This translates into CATSDLPGKETQYF.

This clonotype has just one count. A clone one base away is much larger, so this may be a read error. The chain recombines TRBV12-3 or TRBV12-4 with TRBJ2-1; 7 bases agree with TRBD2. CDR3 length: 15 amino acids. Trimming at V came to 3 bases and at J to 1 base, leaving 3 bases not matched to a gene. The CDR3 bases are TGTGCCAGCAGTTTTCGGGGGGTGTCCTACAATGAGCAGTTCTTC. Protein: CASSFRGVSYNEQFF.

This chain links TRBV5-1 with TRBJ2-2, with D tentatively TRBD2 (5 bases). The CDR3 spans 15 residues. Trimming cost V 7 bases and J 5 bases, with 18 bases left between them. In germline, CDR1 is SGHRS, CDR2 YFSETQ. The chain's CDR3 is CASAERSRSTGELFF. Here the CDR3 DNA reads TGCGCCAGCGCGGAGCGGTCCCGATCGACCGGGGAGCTGTTTTTT.

This chain joins TRBV4-3 and TRBJ1-2; tentative D call: TRBD1 (6 bases). V gave up 1 base and J gave up 8 bases, with 14 bases separating them. CDR3 size: 14 residues. Germline lookup yields CDR1 LGHNA and CDR2 YSLEER. DNA of the CDR3: TGCGCCAGCAGCCAAGTCAAACAGGGAGGGGGCTACACCTTC. It translates to CASSQVKQGGGYTF.

The rearrangement uses TRBV12-3 or TRBV12-4 and TRBJ2-3; TRBD2 matches at 7 bases. The CDR3 is made up of 15 amino acids. V was pared by 7 bases and J by 2 bases, with 9 bases of the junction left unmatched. The CDR3 region has the DNA TGTGCCAGCACCTCTCCGCGGGGGACCACAGATACGCAGTATTTT. This codes for CASTSPRGTTDTQYF.

The rearrangement joins TRBV20-1 to TRBJ2-3; D might be TRBD2 (6 bases). The CDR3 is 13 amino acids. Looked up from germline, CDR1 is DFQATT and CDR2 is SNEGSKA (reference sequence). CDR3 in DNA: TGCGGGGGTGGGAGTCCGGGGGTTGATACGCAGTATTTT. Its protein product is CGGGSPGVDTQYF.

This clonotype was counted at least ten times. This chain uses TRBV20-1 with TRBJ2-5; TRBD1 matches at 12 bases. J lost 3 bases, V lost 0 bases, and 2 bases had no gene match. The CDR3 has 15 amino acids. The V gene's germline CDR1 is DFQATT and CDR2 SNEGSKA (reference sequence). The CDR3 DNA reads as TGCAGTGCTAGAGATGGGACAGGGGGCGAAGAGACCCAGTACTTC. Its translation is CSARDGTGGEETQYF.